This T cell receptor (beta chain) was sequenced in a study of shared clonotypes between healthy human individuals. The CDR3 totals 19 residues. The V gene's germline CDR1 is SEHNR and CDR2 FQNEAQ (reference sequence). The V gene end was trimmed by 1 base and the J gene end by 1 base; junction bases not matched to a gene: 12. Sequencing was at deep level. TCRdb's table, derived via immunoSEQ multiplex PCR, lists solely in-frame clones and lacks some. The sample consists of some 2,000,000 clones, under 97% of them appearing once. This TCR was recovered from a man aged 18 to 30 in good health. The specimen sequenced was naive CD4+ T cells sorted from blood. Documented subset: CD45RA+ positively selected. The chain has TRBV7-9 and TRBJ2-2, with 7 positions matching TRBD2. The CDR3 DNA reads TGTGCCAGCAGCTTAGTCGGAACTAGCGCTTCATTGAACACCGGGGAGCTGTTTTTT. Its translation is CASSLVGTSASLNTGELFF.